This TCR beta chain was documented in a study of blood T cell repertoires in COVID-19. Study context: Acute and convalescent COVID-19 samples came from the United States, Italy and Spain. From T cells, B-cell-depleted T cells, or PBMCs came the material, which was cDNA or gDNA.

The V gene end was trimmed by 0 bases and the J gene end by 4 bases; junction bases not matched to a gene: 9. From germline, CDR1 is LGHNA and CDR2 YSLEER. The CDR3 sequence is 17 residues long. Methods used by the authors: By means of reference gene primer amplification, nucleated cell counts were estimated. The repertoire was sequenced with immunoSEQ multiplex PCR; TCRdb's copy has only in-frame clones and lacks some. The D gene and trimming were derived from the DNA, and the V and J assignments and clone size from that table. The top ten hold about 0.65% of the sample, which has some 250,000 clones, 70% to 90% seen once.

The receptor was isolated from a human donor in a cohort sampled during active COVID-19. Specimen: peripheral blood. The genes are TRBV4-3 and TRBJ1-5; 7 bases match TRBD1. CDR3 sequence (DNA): TGCGCCAGCAGCCAAGATGCGTGGGACAGCCTAAATCAGCCCCAGCATTTT. Encoded protein: CASSQDAWDSLNQPQHF.